What follows describes a single TCR beta chain. Its target is unknown. Profiled with immunoSEQ multiplex PCR; TCRdb holds only in-frame clones, not every one. The sample lists about 31,000 clones; approximately 90% were seen once. This specimen belongs to a study of T cell responses to AZD1222 COVID-19 vaccine. General observations from the study: Without day 14 samples, only post-peak T cell repertoires were studied. Spike-specific TCR breadth and depth were elevated following two AZD1222 doses.

Germline lookup yields CDR1 SEHNR and CDR2 FQNEAQ (reference sequence). The V end lost 4 bases, the J end lost 4 bases, and 19 bases lay between the germline ends. This CDR3 is 16 amino acids long. The sequence derives from an adult who received the AZD1222 COVID-19 vaccine. This chain joins TRBV7-9 and TRBJ1-1; D not certain. Here the sequenced sample was peripheral blood, taken 28 days after the second AZD1222 dose. Here the CDR3 DNA reads TGTGCCAGCAGCTACCCCGCGGGAGGGCTGCGCACTGAAGCTTTCTTT. Its translation: CASSYPAGGLRTEAFF.